This TCR beta chain stems from a study of shared clonotypes between healthy human individuals. In the naive CD8 group, cells lacked CD45RO and were positively selected for CCR7, so terminally differentiated effector memory CD45RA+ cells were left out. Data came from immunoSEQ multiplex PCR; TCRdb stores just in-frame clones and leaves some out. This sample yields around 1.9 million clones, of which just over 90% are seen a single time; 1.5% to 2% belongs to the top ten. This clone was detected only once. The length of the CDR3 is 14 residues. J was trimmed by 8 bases and V by 2 bases; bases with no gene match: 3. CDR1 is MDHEN, CDR2 SYDVKM, per germline.

The material sequenced was naive CD8+ T cells from PBMCs. This chain uses TRBV28 with TRBJ2-5; 12 positions match TRBD2. This clonotype was obtained from a man younger than 30 in good health. Some clones in this sample may be carry-over from other donors' samples. CDR3: CASSLLTSGSTQYF. The CDR3 DNA is TGTGCCAGCAGTTTACTGACTAGCGGGAGCACCCAGTACTTC.